Below, one T cell receptor (beta chain) is given with its context. This entry comes from a study of blood T cell repertoires in COVID-19. Looking at the study overall: Acute-phase and convalescent COVID-19 samples originated in the United States, Italy and Spain. T cells, B-cell-depleted T cells, or PBMCs provided the cDNA or gDNA that served as material.

Germline V gives CDR1 SGHNT, CDR2 YYREEE (reference sequence). The CDR3 runs to 19 residues. Trimming removed 5 bases from V and 0 bases from J; junction bases left unmatched: 16. As handled by the study authors: Scientists estimated how many nucleated cells there were by amplifying reference gene primers. The data were produced by immunoSEQ multiplex PCR, yet TCRdb's version contains in-frame clones alone and is incomplete. D and trimming were read from the DNA, whereas the V and J calls and clone size are those reported in that table. The sample has roughly 140,000 clones, roughly 80% seen once; the top ten hold over 6.5%.

V usage is TRBV5-4 and J usage is TRBJ2-3, with 9 bases aligning to TRBD2. Sequenced input: peripheral blood. The sequence was obtained from a man aged 50-59 years with active or convalescent COVID-19. The CDR3 spells CASRAEPGLAIASTDTQYF. The CDR3 DNA sequence: TGTGCCAGCAGGGCGGAACCGGGACTAGCCATAGCTAGCACAGATACGCAGTATTTT.